One sample yielded the 21 T cell receptor beta chains listed below, sequenced in a study of blood T cell repertoires in COVID-19. Generated by immunoSEQ multiplex PCR, the TCRdb table keeps only in-frame clones and is missing some. In the table there are 390,000 or so clones, approximately 87% of which are singletons. The sample consisted of PBMCs or T cells enriched from blood (not recorded which). Receptor source: a woman between 50 and 59 years old who had recovered from COVID-19.

This clone was counted a few times. The gene calls are TRBV27 and TRBJ1-1, with D possibly TRBD1 on 6 matching bases. V lost 6 bases, J lost 8 bases, and 19 bases lay in between. The CDR3 covers 14 residues. CDR1 and CDR2 from the germline V gene are MNHEY and SMNVEV (reference sequence). This CDR3 reads CASSNFRGSREAFF. The CDR3 DNA reads TGTGCCAGCAGCAATTTCAGGGGATCGAGAGAAGCTTTCTTT.

This chain joins TRBV9 and TRBJ1-6, with 7 bases matching TRBD1. Germline V lookup: CDR1 SGDLS, CDR2 YYNGEE. The CDR3 is 16 amino acids. The V and J ends lost 2 bases and 5 bases, in that order; junction bases with no gene match: 7. CDR3 protein: CASSVGTARNNSPLHF. The CDR3, as DNA: TGTGCCAGCAGCGTCGGGACAGCTAGGAATAATTCACCCCTCCACTTT.

The chain recombines TRBV28 with TRBJ1-5; tentative D call: TRBD1 (5 bases). From germline, CDR1 is MDHEN and CDR2 SYDVKM. The V end lost 4 bases, the J end lost 2 bases, and 15 bases lay between the germline ends. This CDR3 contains 16 residues. The CDR3 region has the DNA TGTGCCAGCAGTTCCCCCGTGGGGCAAGGCAATCAGCCCCAGCATTTT. Amino acids: CASSSPVGQGNQPQHF.

V and J are TRBV19 and TRBJ2-1; maybe TRBD2 (7 bases). V lost 1 base to trimming and J lost 16 bases, with 14 bases between them. The CDR3 totals 12 residues. Germline values: CDR1 LNHDA, CDR2 SQIVND (reference sequence). In nucleotides, the CDR3 is TGTGCCAGTAGTATAGGCGGGGGCAGTATATTCTTC. This sequence encodes CASSIGGGSIFF.

The genes are TRBV2 and TRBJ1-4; 8 positions agree with TRBD1. Trimming removed 7 bases from V and 5 bases from J; junction bases left unmatched: 6. Looked up from germline, CDR1 is SNHLY and CDR2 is FYNNEI. The CDR3 consists of 14 residues. This CDR3 reads CASNYRGKNEKLFF. CDR3 bases: TGTGCCAGCAATTACAGGGGGAAGAATGAAAAACTGTTTTTT. The whole variable domain, remainder taken from reference TRBV2 and TRBJ1-4, is EPEVTQTPSHQVTQMGQEVILRCVPISNHLYFYWYRQILGQKVEFLVSFYNNEISEKSEIFDDQFSVERPDGSNFTLKIRSTKLEDSAMYFCASNYRGKNEKLFFGSGTQLSVL.

This chain links TRBV2 with TRBJ1-6; no clear D. V was clipped by 7 bases and J by 6 bases, with 13 bases between them. Germline loops: CDR1 SNHLY, CDR2 FYNNEI. CDR3 length: 14 amino acids. The CDR3 DNA is TGTGCCAGCATTTCCGACGGGATTAATTCACCCCTCCACTTT. It yields the protein CASISDGINSPLHF.

V usage is TRBV7-9 and J usage is TRBJ1-6; tentatively, D is TRBD1 (5 bases). The V end was cut by 1 base, the J end by 7 bases, with 14 bases between. This CDR3 is 16 amino acids long. CDR1 is SEHNR, CDR2 FQNEAQ, per germline (reference sequence). CDR3 in amino acids: CASSLETRGRNSPLHF. The CDR3 nucleotides are TGTGCCAGCAGCTTAGAAACTCGGGGGAGGAATTCACCCCTCCACTTT.

Written as DNA, the CDR3 is TGCGCCAGCAGCGCCTCCGGGACAGGGGGACGGACTGAAGCTTTCTTT. Its protein product is CASSASGTGGRTEAFF. The V gene is TRBV5-1, the J gene TRBJ1-1; 11 nucleotides match TRBD1. This CDR3 spans 16 amino acids. CDR1 is SGHRS and CDR2 is YFSETQ in the germline V gene. V dropped 4 bases and J dropped 5; count of bases not matched to a gene: 10.

About this clone: At one end, the junction sequence differs from germline, possibly due to a read error. The chain combines TRBV6-2 or TRBV6-3 with TRBJ2-1, with D maybe TRBD2 (6 bases). Germline assignment: CDR1 MNHEY and CDR2 SVGEGT. This CDR3 has 15 amino acids. CDR3 DNA sequence: TGTGCCAGCAGTAAGGGGTCTCTTGGGGGAGGTAAACCAGTCTTC. Encoded protein: CASSKGSLGGGKPVF.

The genes are TRBV7-3 and TRBJ1-1; 8 nucleotides match TRBD1. The CDR3 is 15 amino acids. After removal of 2 bases from V and 4 bases from J, the junction contained 6 bases not matched to a gene. CDR1 is SGHTA and CDR2 is FQGTGA in the germline V gene. The CDR3 nucleotides are TGTGCCAGCAGCTTAGAGGACAGGGCCTCCACTGAAGCTTTCTTT. Translation: CASSLEDRASTEAFF.

The CDR3 is CASSDLDTQYF. CDR3 DNA sequence: TGTGCCAGCAGTGACCTGGATACGCAGTATTTT. V is TRBV25-1 and J is TRBJ2-3; D remains unclear. The CDR3 is 11 residues long. Germline CDR1 reads MGHDK; CDR2 reads SYGVNS. The V end lost 3 bases, the J end lost 6 bases, and 4 bases lay between the germline ends.

The chain recombines TRBV3-1 (or the pseudogene TRBV3-2) with TRBJ1-1; D uncertain. From germline, CDR1 is LGHDT and CDR2 YNNKEL (reference sequence). Trimming pared 1 base from V and 2 bases from J, leaving 5 bases between. This CDR3 has 13 residues. The CDR3 protein is CASSQVTNTEAFF. The CDR3 DNA reads TGTGCCAGCAGCCAAGTGACTAACACTGAAGCTTTCTTT.

The genes are TRBV5-6 and TRBJ2-3, with D perhaps matching TRBD1 (6 bases). Per the germline V gene, CDR1 is SGHDT and CDR2 is YYEEEE. The CDR3 spans 17 residues. Trimming took 2 bases from V and 0 from J, leaving 16 bases between them. CDR3 region: CASSFRGPARSTDTQYF. CDR3 sequence (DNA): TGTGCCAGCAGCTTCAGGGGTCCGGCCAGAAGCACAGATACGCAGTATTTT.

The V gene is TRBV15, the J gene TRBJ1-5, with D possibly matching TRBD1 (5 bases). Trimming took off 0 bases at V and 0 bases at J, with 9 bases between the two ends. CDR3 size: 16 residues. The germline V gene has CDR1 LNHNV and CDR2 YYDKDF (reference sequence). CDR3 sequence (DNA): TGTGCCACCAGCAGAGATTCAGGGATTAGCAATCAGCCCCAGCATTTT. Its protein is CATSRDSGISNQPQHF.

The rearrangement links TRBV28 to TRBJ1-2, with D possibly TRBD1 on 5 matching bases. Trimming removed 5 bases at V and 3 bases at J, with 13 bases between. The CDR3 contains 14 residues. Per germline, CDR1 MDHEN and CDR2 SYDVKM. CDR3 loop: CASSGGFDDYGYTF. The CDR3 region has the DNA TGTGCCAGCAGTGGGGGGTTTGACGACTATGGCTACACCTTC.

The rearrangement uses TRBV6-1 and TRBJ1-5; possibly TRBD1 for D (6 bases). Between the trimmed V and J ends, which lost 2 bases and 6 bases, there was a span of 17 bases. CDR1 and CDR2 from the germline V gene are MNHNS and SASEGT. CDR3 length equals 16 residues. Here the CDR3 reads CASSERQQGFGQPQHF. CDR3 DNA sequence: TGTGCCAGCAGTGAACGACAACAGGGCTTTGGTCAGCCCCAGCATTTT.

The table lists this clone with a count of one. The genes are TRBV19 and TRBJ2-7; D may be TRBD1 (8 bases). The V end was cut by 8 bases, the J end by 3 bases, with 17 bases between. CDR1 LNHDA and CDR2 SQIVND come from the germline V gene (reference sequence). CDR3 length equals 14 residues. CDR3 coding DNA: TGTGCCAGTTCATTTAACAGGGGGGGCTACGAGCAGTACTTC. Protein product: CASSFNRGGYEQYF.

This clone was recorded once. The gene calls are TRBV7-9 and TRBJ2-3; 9 bases are shared with TRBD1. Germline CDR1 SEHNR, CDR2 FQNEAQ (reference sequence). V shed 5 bases, J shed 2 bases, and the junction held 8 bases outside the gene matches. The CDR3 is 16 residues long. The CDR3 coding sequence is TGTGCCAGCAGCGGAGGGGACAGGGCGATCACAGATACGCAGTATTTT. This translates into CASSGGDRAITDTQYF.

The V and J genes are TRBV7-2 and TRBJ1-1; 10 nucleotides line up with TRBD1. Germline values: CDR1 SGHTA, CDR2 FQGNSA. The CDR3 runs to 15 residues. V gave up 0 bases and J gave up 9 bases; unmatched junction bases: 7. The CDR3 DNA reads as TGTGCCAGCAGCTTAGCCCCGGGACAGGGGTCCCAAGCTTTCTTT. Its protein product is CASSLAPGQGSQAFF.

This sequence joins TRBV19 and TRBJ1-4; D remains ambiguous. Trimming took off 6 bases at V and 5 bases at J, with 13 bases between the two ends. The CDR3 consists of 14 residues. Germline assignment: CDR1 LNHDA and CDR2 SQIVND (reference sequence). CDR3 loop: CASSTVSTNEKLFF. DNA of the CDR3: TGTGCCAGTAGCACCGTGAGCACGAATGAAAAACTGTTTTTT.

This chain's CDR3 is CASSPDPRQISYNSPLHF. For the CDR3, the DNA is TGTGCCAGCAGCCCCGATCCAAGACAAATCTCCTATAATTCACCCCTCCACTTT. The J gene is TRBJ1-6, the V gene TRBV27; D is unresolved. Trimming removed 6 bases from V and 0 bases from J, with 18 bases in between. Germline loops: CDR1 MNHEY, CDR2 SMNVEV (reference sequence). This CDR3 region has 18 residues.